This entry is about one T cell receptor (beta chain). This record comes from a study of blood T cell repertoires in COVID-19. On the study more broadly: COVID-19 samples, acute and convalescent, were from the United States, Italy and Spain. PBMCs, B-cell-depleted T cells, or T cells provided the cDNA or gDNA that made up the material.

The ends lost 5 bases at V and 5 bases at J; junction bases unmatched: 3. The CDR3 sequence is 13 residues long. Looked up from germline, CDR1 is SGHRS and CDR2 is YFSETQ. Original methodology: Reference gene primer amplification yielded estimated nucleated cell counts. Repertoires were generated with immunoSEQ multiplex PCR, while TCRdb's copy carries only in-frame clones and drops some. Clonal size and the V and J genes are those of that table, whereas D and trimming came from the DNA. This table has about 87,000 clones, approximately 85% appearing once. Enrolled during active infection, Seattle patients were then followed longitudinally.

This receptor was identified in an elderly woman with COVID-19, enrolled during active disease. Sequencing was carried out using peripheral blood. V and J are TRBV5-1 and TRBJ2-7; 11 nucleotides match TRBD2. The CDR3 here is CASRGTSGDEQYF. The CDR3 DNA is TGCGCCAGCAGGGGGACTAGCGGCGACGAGCAGTACTTC.